These 5 T cell receptor beta chains were all obtained from the same sample, sequenced in a study of blood T cell repertoires in COVID-19. TCRdb's table, derived via immunoSEQ multiplex PCR, lists solely in-frame clones and lacks some. Among about 330,000 clones, 92% were seen once, and the ten largest hold roughly 18%. Specimen: PBMCs or T cells enriched from blood (not recorded which). The receptors derive from a woman under 40 who had recovered from COVID-19.

The chain's CDR3 is CASSLGGGRAYGYTF. The CDR3 DNA follows: TGTGCCAGCAGTTTAGGGGGGGGTCGTGCCTATGGCTACACCTTC. This chain joins TRBV28 and TRBJ1-2; tentatively, D is TRBD1 (5 bases). The germline gives CDR1 MDHEN, CDR2 SYDVKM. Trimming took 2 bases from V and 4 from J, leaving 14 bases between them. The CDR3 totals 15 residues.

This chain links TRBV6-5 with TRBJ2-5, with unresolved D. Per germline, CDR1 MNHEY and CDR2 SVGAGI. The CDR3 extends over 13 amino acids. Trimming took off 5 bases at V and 5 bases at J, with 12 bases between the two ends. DNA for the CDR3: TGTGCCAGCAGTATGACGACTGGGGAGACCCAGTACTTC. Amino acid sequence: CASSMTTGETQYF.

The CDR3 here is CASSLERVLYNEQFF. In DNA, the CDR3 is TGTGCCAGCAGCTTGGAGCGGGTGCTCTACAATGAGCAGTTCTTC. This chain links TRBV7-8 with TRBJ2-1; tentatively, D is TRBD2 (6 bases). CDR1 and CDR2 from the germline V gene are SGHVS and FQNEAQ. CDR3 size: 15 residues. V was pared by 3 bases and J by 3 bases, with 12 bases between.

The V call is TRBV5-6, the J call TRBJ1-2, with unresolved D. The CDR3 loop spans 14 amino acids. V gave up 5 bases and J gave up 3 bases, with 14 bases separating them. Germline CDR1 reads SGHDT; CDR2 reads YYEEEE. The CDR3: CASSYPGRDYGYTF. The CDR3 DNA follows: TGTGCCAGCAGTTACCCGGGGAGGGACTATGGCTACACCTTC. Drawing the rest from reference TRBV5-6 and TRBJ1-2, the complete variable domain is DAGVTQSPTHLIKTRGQQVTLRCSPKSGHDTVSWYQQALGQGPQFIFQYYEEEERQRGNFPDRFSGHQFPNYSSELNVNALLLGDSALYLCASSYPGRDYGYTFGSGTRLTVV.

The chain employs TRBV18 and TRBJ2-1, with 12 bases fitting TRBD2. V lost 0 bases, J lost 8 bases, and 14 bases stayed unmatched. This CDR3 contains 19 residues. Germline CDR1 and CDR2: KGHSH and LQKENI. The CDR3 sequence is CASSPPNPSGRAGLYEQFF. The CDR3 DNA sequence: TGTGCCAGCTCACCACCAAATCCTAGCGGGAGGGCCGGGTTATATGAGCAGTTCTTC.